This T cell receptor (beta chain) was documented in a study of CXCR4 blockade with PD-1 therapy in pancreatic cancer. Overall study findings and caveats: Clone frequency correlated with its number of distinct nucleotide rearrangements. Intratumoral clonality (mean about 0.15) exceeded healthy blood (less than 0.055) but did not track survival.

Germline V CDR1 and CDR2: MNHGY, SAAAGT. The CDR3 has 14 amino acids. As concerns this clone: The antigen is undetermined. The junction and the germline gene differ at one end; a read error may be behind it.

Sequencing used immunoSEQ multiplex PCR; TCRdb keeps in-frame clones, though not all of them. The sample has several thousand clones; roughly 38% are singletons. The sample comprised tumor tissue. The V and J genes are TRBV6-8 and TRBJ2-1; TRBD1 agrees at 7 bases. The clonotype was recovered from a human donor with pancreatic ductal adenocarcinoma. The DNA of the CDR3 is TGTGTCAGCAGTCACCGCAGGGGGAACAATGAGCAGTTCTTC. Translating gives CVSSHRRGNNEQFF.